Listed below are T cell receptor beta chains from one sample, sequenced in a study of OX40 agonist ivuxolimab in advanced cancers. Profiling relied on immunoSEQ multiplex PCR, and the TCRdb table lists in-frame clones only, not all of them. The data contain approximately 59,000 clones, around 85% of them singletons. This material consisted of CD4+ or CD8+ T cells sorted from blood, taken in a trial of the OX40 agonist ivuxolimab. Every receptor here comes from an adult with an advanced solid tumor such as melanoma, head and neck, liver or kidney cancer. CDR3s include the opening cysteine and the closing phenylalanine or tryptophan.

>TRBV5-1|TRBJ2-5
CASSSRTVGGTQYF
>TRBV11-3|TRBJ2-1
CASSRGLASYNEQFF
>TRBV19|TRBJ2-2
CASSARKGAVSWRVHTGELFF
>TRBV5-8|TRBJ2-1
CASSLVGTHNEQFF
>TRBV11-2|TRBJ2-6
CASSLRTVLSGANVLTF
>TRBV19|TRBJ1-5
CASSWAHQGYSNQPQHF
>TRBV5-4|TRBJ2-2
CASSLAPERDGELFF
>TRBV6-6|TRBJ2-7
CASSPGPFPYEQYF
>TRBV9|TRBJ2-7
CASGPEGQGWDEQYF
>TRBV2|TRBJ2-5
CASSEEGETQYF
>TRBV6-1|TRBJ2-7
CASSERGLSSYEQYF
>TRBV7-8|NA
CASSLVAGAYEQYF
>TRBV18|TRBJ2-3
CASSPAGSTDTQYF
>TRBV28|TRBJ2-1
CASWSGIAGVGEQFF
>TRBV28|TRBJ2-4
CAVVELAKNIQYF
>TRBV6-1|TRBJ2-4
CASSGAGGTNIQYF
>TRBV18|TRBJ1-6
CASSPRFELDNSPLHF